The 8 T cell receptor beta chains below come from one sample, sequenced in a study of cytotoxic CD8 clonotypes in ibrutinib-treated CLL. Libraries were prepared by immunoSEQ multiplex PCR; TCRdb keeps only in-frame clonotypes and omits some of them. The table includes around 76,000 clones, less than 90% detected once. Here the sequenced sample was PBMCs, taken after 24 months of ibrutinib treatment. The receptor set was obtained from a human donor with chronic lymphocytic leukemia.

The chain joins TRBV6-1 to TRBJ1-1, with 8 bases lining up with TRBD1. Per germline, CDR1 MNHNS and CDR2 SASEGT. This CDR3 region has 14 residues. The J segment lost 5 bases and the V segment lost 5 bases, leaving 7 bases of the junction unmatched. The CDR3 nucleotides are TGTGCCAGCAGTTCCGCAGGGGGCGGGACTGAAGCTTTCTTT. This gives the protein CASSSAGGGTEAFF.

This rearrangement joins TRBV5-1 to TRBJ2-3; TRBD2 matches at 12 bases. Per the germline V gene, CDR1 is SGHRS and CDR2 is YFSETQ. This CDR3 has 16 amino acids. Unmatched junction bases numbered 8, after V lost 4 bases and J lost 5 bases. The DNA of the CDR3 is TGCGCCAGCAGCCTACAACAGACTAGCGGGGGAGATACGCAGTATTTT. Translation gives CASSLQQTSGGDTQYF.

Here the CDR3 reads CASRFLRKPYSNQPQHF. DNA for the CDR3: TGCGCCAGCAGGTTTCTCAGGAAGCCGTATAGCAATCAGCCCCAGCATTTT. V gene TRBV5-1 combines with J gene TRBJ1-5; D uncertain. Germline V gives CDR1 SGHRS, CDR2 YFSETQ. V was clipped by 5 bases and J by 0 bases, with 18 bases between them. The CDR3 spans 17 residues.

The V call is TRBV7-3, the J call TRBJ2-3; no reliable D call. The CDR3 covers 14 residues. V lost 1 base to trimming and J lost 2 bases, with 7 bases between them. Per germline, CDR1 SGHTA and CDR2 FQGTGA. The CDR3 coding sequence is TGTGCCAGCAGCTTAATGGGGAACACAGATACGCAGTATTTT. As protein: CASSLMGNTDTQYF.

This clone was seen once. The chain employs TRBV7-9 and TRBJ2-4, with TRBD1 matching 8 bases. The CDR3 has 17 residues. Germline lookup yields CDR1 SEHNR and CDR2 FQNEAQ (reference sequence). V dropped 1 base and J dropped 0; count of bases not matched to a gene: 5. As DNA, the CDR3 is TGTGCCAGCAGCTTAGGCCCGGGACAGGTAGCCAAAAACATTCAGTACTTC. Its translation: CASSLGPGQVAKNIQYF.

The chain has TRBV27 and TRBJ2-2; D could derive from TRBD1 or TRBD2 (5 bases each). V was cut by 5 bases and J by 8 bases, with 12 bases left in between. CDR3 length: 13 amino acids. In germline, CDR1 is MNHEY, CDR2 SMNVEV (reference sequence). CDR3 residues: CASSRGTTGELFF. The CDR3 nucleotides are TGTGCCAGCAGTAGAGGGACGACAGGGGAGCTGTTTTTT.

The chain couples TRBV19 to TRBJ2-3; D is unresolved. The CDR3 length is 11 residues. Trimming cost V 3 bases and J 4 bases, with 2 bases left between them. Germline CDR1 reads LNHDA; CDR2 reads SQIVND (reference sequence). The CDR3: CASSMADTQYF. The CDR3 coding sequence is TGTGCCAGTAGTATGGCAGATACGCAGTATTTT.

The chain combines TRBV29-1 with TRBJ1-4; possible D gene TRBD1, 5 bases. CDR1 is SQVTM, CDR2 ANQGSEA, per germline. CDR3 length: 14 residues. V lost 3 bases and J 8 bases, leaving 16 bases between the germline ends. CDR3 coding DNA: TGCAGCGTTGACGGGGGGAGGCCTTCCGAAAAACTGTTTTTT. Translating it yields CSVDGGRPSEKLFF. The entire variable domain, with the rest obtained from reference TRBV29-1 and TRBJ1-4, is as follows: SAVISQKPSRDICQRGTSLTIQCQVDSQVTMMFWYRQQPGQSLTLIATANQGSEATYESGFVIDKFPISRPNLTFSTLTVSNMSPEDSSIYLCSVDGGRPSEKLFFGSGTQLSVL.